The TCR beta chain described here comes from a study of blood T cell repertoires in COVID-19. At the level of the study: Acute-phase and convalescent COVID-19 samples originated in the United States, Italy and Spain. From T cells, B-cell-depleted T cells, or PBMCs came the material, which was cDNA or gDNA.

As handled by the study authors: Quantification of nucleated cells was approximated via reference gene primer amplification. Clones were read by immunoSEQ multiplex PCR, and TCRdb kept only the in-frame ones, dropping some. V and J calls plus clone size are reproduced from that table; the DNA served to infer D and trimming. The sample shows 470,000 or so clones, 80% to 90% of them seen only once. Between the trimmed V and J ends, which lost 4 bases and 6 bases, there was a span of 15 bases. The germline gives CDR1 MNHEY, CDR2 SVGAGI. This CDR3 contains 14 residues. The chain uses TRBV6-5 and TRBJ1-1, with D possibly TRBD1 on 5 matching bases. The TCR comes from a human donor in a cohort sampled during active COVID-19. The sequenced sample was peripheral blood. CDR3 sequence reads: CASSLDSDLPEAFF. The DNA of the CDR3 is TGTGCCAGCAGTTTAGACAGCGATTTGCCTGAAGCTTTCTTT.